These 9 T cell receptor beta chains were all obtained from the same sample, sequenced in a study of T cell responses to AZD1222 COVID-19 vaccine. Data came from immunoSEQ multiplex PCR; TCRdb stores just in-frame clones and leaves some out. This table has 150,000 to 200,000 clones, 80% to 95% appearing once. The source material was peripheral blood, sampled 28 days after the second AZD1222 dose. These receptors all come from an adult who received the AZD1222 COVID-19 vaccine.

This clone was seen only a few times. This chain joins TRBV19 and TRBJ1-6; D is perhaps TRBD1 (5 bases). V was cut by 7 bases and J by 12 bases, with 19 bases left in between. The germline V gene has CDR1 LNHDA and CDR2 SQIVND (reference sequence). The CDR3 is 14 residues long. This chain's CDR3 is CASIGAGNSQPLHF. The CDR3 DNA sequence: TGTGCCAGTATTGGGGCAGGGAATTCGCAACCCCTCCACTTT. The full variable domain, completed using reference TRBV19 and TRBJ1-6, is DGGITQSPKYLFRKEGQNVTLSCEQNLNHDAMYWYRQDPGQGLRLIYYSQIVNDFQKGDIAEGYSVSREKKESFPLTVTSAQKNPTAFYLCASIGAGNSQPLHFGNGTRLTVT.

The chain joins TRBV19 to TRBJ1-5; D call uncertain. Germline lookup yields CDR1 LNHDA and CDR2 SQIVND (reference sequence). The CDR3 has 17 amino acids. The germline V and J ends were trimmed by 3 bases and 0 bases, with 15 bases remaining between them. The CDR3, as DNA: TGTGCCAGTAGTATGCTCTTTAGTACGGATAGCAATCAGCCCCAGCATTTT. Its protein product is CASSMLFSTDSNQPQHF.

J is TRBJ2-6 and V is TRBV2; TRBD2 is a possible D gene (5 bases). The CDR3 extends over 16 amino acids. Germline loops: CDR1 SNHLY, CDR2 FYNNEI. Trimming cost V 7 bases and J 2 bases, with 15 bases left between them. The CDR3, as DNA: TGTGCCAGCAACGAACGACTACGGGCTGGGGCCAACGTCCTGACTTTC. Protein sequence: CASNERLRAGANVLTF.

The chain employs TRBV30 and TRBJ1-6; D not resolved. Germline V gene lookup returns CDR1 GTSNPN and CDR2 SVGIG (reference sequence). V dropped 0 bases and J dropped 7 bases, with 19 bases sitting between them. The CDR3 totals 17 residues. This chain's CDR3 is CAWSVQSERAGNSPLHF. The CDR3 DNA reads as TGTGCCTGGAGTGTACAGTCGGAGAGGGCGGGAAATTCACCCCTCCACTTT.

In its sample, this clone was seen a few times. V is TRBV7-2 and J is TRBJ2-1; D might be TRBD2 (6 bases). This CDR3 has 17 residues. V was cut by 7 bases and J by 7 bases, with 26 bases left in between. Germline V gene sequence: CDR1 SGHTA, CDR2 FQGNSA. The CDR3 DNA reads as TGTGCCAGCACGACAAACCCGGGAACGGGGGTCAGTAATGAGCAGTTCTTC. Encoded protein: CASTTNPGTGVSNEQFF.

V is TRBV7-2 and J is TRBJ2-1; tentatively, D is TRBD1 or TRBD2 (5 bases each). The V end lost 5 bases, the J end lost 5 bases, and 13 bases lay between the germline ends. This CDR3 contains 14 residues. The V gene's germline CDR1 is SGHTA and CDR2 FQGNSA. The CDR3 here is CASSLYGTHNEQFF. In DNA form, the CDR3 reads TGTGCCAGCAGCCTTTACGGGACCCACAATGAGCAGTTCTTC.

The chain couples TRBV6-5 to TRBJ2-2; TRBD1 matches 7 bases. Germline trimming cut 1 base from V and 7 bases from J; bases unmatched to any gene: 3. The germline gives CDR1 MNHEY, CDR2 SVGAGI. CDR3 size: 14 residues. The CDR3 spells CASSYWNRGGELFF. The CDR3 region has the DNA TGTGCCAGCAGTTACTGGAACAGGGGCGGGGAGCTGTTTTTT.

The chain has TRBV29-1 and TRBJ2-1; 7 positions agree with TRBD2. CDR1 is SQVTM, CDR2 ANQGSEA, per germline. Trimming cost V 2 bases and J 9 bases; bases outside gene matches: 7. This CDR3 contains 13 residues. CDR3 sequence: CSVERDYGVEQFF. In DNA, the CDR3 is TGCAGCGTTGAAAGGGACTACGGGGTTGAGCAGTTCTTC.

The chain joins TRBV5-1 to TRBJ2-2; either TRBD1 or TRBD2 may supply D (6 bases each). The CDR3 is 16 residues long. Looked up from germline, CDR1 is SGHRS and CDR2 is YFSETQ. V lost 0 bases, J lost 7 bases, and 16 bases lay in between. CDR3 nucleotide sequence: TGCGCCAGCAGCTTGGGCCGACAGGCCGGGGGCGGGGAGCTGTTTTTT. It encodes CASSLGRQAGGGELFF.